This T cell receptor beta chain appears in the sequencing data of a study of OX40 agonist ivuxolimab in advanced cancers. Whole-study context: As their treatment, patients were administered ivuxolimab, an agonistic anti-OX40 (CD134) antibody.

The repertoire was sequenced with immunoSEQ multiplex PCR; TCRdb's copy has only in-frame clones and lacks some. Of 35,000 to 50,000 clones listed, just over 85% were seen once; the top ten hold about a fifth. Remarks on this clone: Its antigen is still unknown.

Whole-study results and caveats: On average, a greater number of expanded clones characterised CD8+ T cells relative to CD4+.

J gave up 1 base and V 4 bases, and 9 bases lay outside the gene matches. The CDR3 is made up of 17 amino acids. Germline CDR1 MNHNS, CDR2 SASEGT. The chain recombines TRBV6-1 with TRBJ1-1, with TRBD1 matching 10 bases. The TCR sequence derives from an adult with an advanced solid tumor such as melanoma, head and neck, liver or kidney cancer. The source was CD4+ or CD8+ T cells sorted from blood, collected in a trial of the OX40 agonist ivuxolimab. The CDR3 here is CASSAGTGVYGNTEAFF. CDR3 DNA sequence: TGTGCCAGCAGTGCCGGGACAGGGGTTTATGGGAACACTGAAGCTTTCTTT.